The T cell receptor (beta chain) under discussion was sequenced for a study of blood T cell repertoires in COVID-19. Germline CDR1 reads SNHLY; CDR2 reads FYNNEI. The CDR3 has 16 residues. Trimming cost V 5 bases and J 7 bases; bases outside gene matches: 11. Only in-frame clones appear in the TCRdb table, and some are missing; sequencing was by immunoSEQ multiplex PCR. The sample has under 200,000 clones; about 86% are singletons. The sequencing input was peripheral blood. This TCR came from a man between 60 and 75 years old with acute or convalescent COVID-19. This chain joins TRBV2 and TRBJ1-6; 7 bases are a match to TRBD1. DNA for the CDR3: TGTGCCAGCAGTCCCCGGGCAGGGGGGAAGAATTCACCCCTCCACTTT. This codes for CASSPRAGGKNSPLHF.